A single sample gave rise to the 24 T cell receptor beta chains below, sequenced in a study of breast tumors, draining lymph nodes, adjacent tissues. TCRdb used MiXCR to reprocess the multiplex PCR reads, holding one entry per CDR3 protein. Here the sample spans tens of thousands of distinct CDR3 sequences, under 30% being singletons. Sequencing input: breast tumor tissue. All receptors derive from a female donor with breast cancer. Some clones in this sample may be carry-over from other donors' samples.

This clonotype was seen a handful of times. V and J are TRBV18 and TRBJ1-2; 9 nucleotides line up with TRBD1. This CDR3 contains 17 residues. Germline CDR1 and CDR2: KGHSH and LQKENI. Trimming removed 3 bases from V and 0 bases from J; junction bases left unmatched: 8. CDR3 DNA sequence: TGTGCCAGCTCACCGCCGGACAGGGGTCGATCTAACTATGGCTACACCTTC. This sequence encodes CASSPPDRGRSNYGYTF. Together with reference TRBV18 and TRBJ1-2, the CDR3 gives the full variable domain: NAGVMQNPRHLVRRRGQEARLRCSPMKGHSHVYWYRQLPEEGLKFMVYLQKENIIDESGMPKERFSAEFPKEGPSILRIQQVVRGDSAAYFCASSPPDRGRSNYGYTFGSGTRLTVV.

There are many counts of this clonotype. The chain couples TRBV19 to TRBJ1-5, with TRBD1 matching over 8 bases. CDR1 and CDR2 from the germline V gene are LNHDA and SQIVND (reference sequence). This CDR3 is 15 amino acids long. With V trimmed by 7 bases and J by 2 bases, 7 bases remained unmatched. The CDR3 nucleotides are TGTGCCAGTAACAGGGACAGGTTGGGCAATCAGCCCCAGCATTTT. Translated, it gives CASNRDRLGNQPQHF. Filled out from reference TRBV19 and TRBJ1-5, the complete variable domain reads DGGITQSPKYLFRKEGQNVTLSCEQNLNHDAMYWYRQDPGQGLRLIYYSQIVNDFQKGDIAEGYSVSREKKESFPLTVTSAQKNPTAFYLCASNRDRLGNQPQHFGDGTRLSIL.

This clonotype was detected a few times. CDR3 amino acids: CASSSLSAVRELFF. In nucleotides, the CDR3 is TGTGCCAGCAGCTCGCTTTCGGCAGTTCGGGAGCTGTTTTTT. V gene TRBV28 combines with J gene TRBJ2-2; no firm D call. The CDR3 covers 14 residues. With 6 bases removed from V and 9 bases from J, the gap between germline ends came to 17 bases. CDR1 is MDHEN, CDR2 SYDVKM, per germline. The whole variable domain, remainder taken from reference TRBV28 and TRBJ2-2, is DVKVTQSSRYLVKRTGEKVFLECVQDMDHENMFWYRQDPGLGLRLIYFSYDVKMKEKGDIPEGYSVSREKKERFSLILESASTNQTSMYLCASSSLSAVRELFFGEGSRLTVL.

This clonotype appeared many times. The chain is built from TRBV19 and TRBJ2-3; D may match TRBD1 or TRBD2 (5 bases each). Trimming left V 5 bases short and J 0 bases short, with 21 bases between. Germline CDR1 reads LNHDA; CDR2 reads SQIVND (reference sequence). The CDR3 has 18 amino acids. DNA of the CDR3: TGTGCCAGTAGTCAGGGAGTGGGCACCTCTTCTAGCACAGATACGCAGTATTTT. Encoded protein: CASSQGVGTSSSTDTQYF. Supplemented by reference TRBV19 and TRBJ2-3, the full variable domain reads DGGITQSPKYLFRKEGQNVTLSCEQNLNHDAMYWYRQDPGQGLRLIYYSQIVNDFQKGDIAEGYSVSREKKESFPLTVTSAQKNPTAFYLCASSQGVGTSSSTDTQYFGPGTRLTVL.

This clonotype was detected many times. The genes are TRBV5-6 and TRBJ1-3; D call uncertain. Germline V gives CDR1 SGHDT, CDR2 YYEEEE. V was cut by 3 bases and J by 0 bases, with 10 bases left in between. The CDR3 consists of 15 residues. The CDR3 bases are TGTGCCAGCAGCTCATATCGGGTCTCTGGAAACACCATATATTTT. Protein product: CASSSYRVSGNTIYF.

This clonotype showed up many times. This chain connects TRBV30 to TRBJ2-7; tentatively, D is TRBD1 (6 bases). V shed 4 bases and J shed 1 base, with 14 bases lying between them. The CDR3 is made up of 14 amino acids. Germline V gene data show CDR1 as GTSNPN and CDR2 as SVGIG (reference sequence). The CDR3 protein is CAWNNRAASYEQYF. The CDR3 DNA is TGTGCCTGGAATAACAGGGCTGCATCCTACGAGCAGTACTTC.

V and J are TRBV19 and TRBJ2-6, with D possibly TRBD1 on 6 matching bases. Germline lookup yields CDR1 LNHDA and CDR2 SQIVND (reference sequence). With 8 bases removed from V and 5 bases from J, the gap between germline ends came to 16 bases. This CDR3 spans 15 amino acids. DNA of the CDR3: TGTGCCAGTGCGACAGCCGGGACATGGGCCAACGTCCTGACTTTC. Amino acids: CASATAGTWANVLTF. Looking up the rest from reference TRBV19 and TRBJ2-6 gives the full variable domain: DGGITQSPKYLFRKEGQNVTLSCEQNLNHDAMYWYRQDPGQGLRLIYYSQIVNDFQKGDIAEGYSVSREKKESFPLTVTSAQKNPTAFYLCASATAGTWANVLTFGAGSRLTVL.

In this sample, this clonotype turned up a few times. A clone one base away is much larger, so this may be a read error. Here the CDR3 DNA reads TGTGCCAGCAGCTCAGGAATCGCCGGGCCTAAAGGAACTGAGCAGTTCTTC. Translated: CASSSGIAGPKGTEQFF. J is TRBJ2-1 and V is TRBV11-3, with D unclear. The CDR3 extends over 17 amino acids. With 4 bases removed from V and 9 bases from J, the gap between germline ends came to 25 bases. Germline values: CDR1 SGHNT, CDR2 YENEEA.

J is TRBJ1-2 and V is TRBV6-6, with D perhaps matching TRBD1 (5 bases). V was trimmed by 10 bases and J by 4 bases, leaving 13 bases between them. The CDR3 is 12 amino acids. CDR1 is MNHNY and CDR2 is SVGAGI in the germline V gene (reference sequence). CDR3 sequence: CATGGEPYGYTF. CDR3 sequence (DNA): TGTGCCACCGGGGGGGAACCCTATGGCTACACCTTC.

V and J are TRBV7-6 and TRBJ2-1, with TRBD1 matching 10 bases. The length of the CDR3 is 17 residues. Germline V gene sequence: CDR1 SGHVS, CDR2 FNYEAQ. V lost 5 bases to trimming and J lost 0 bases; unmatched junction nucleotides: 7. The chain's CDR3 is CASSAGTGDPSYNEQFF. DNA for the CDR3: TGTGCCAGCAGCGCAGGGACAGGGGATCCCTCCTACAATGAGCAGTTCTTC.

There are many counts of this clonotype. V gene TRBV20-1 combines with J gene TRBJ1-2, with unresolved D. The V end lost 3 bases, the J end lost 1 base, and 9 bases lay between the germline ends. Germline V lookup: CDR1 DFQATT, CDR2 SNEGSKA (reference sequence). The CDR3 sequence is 13 residues long. Written as DNA, the CDR3 is TGCAGTGCTAGTCTAGGGAATAACTATGGCTACACCTTC. Residues: CSASLGNNYGYTF.

Turning to this clonotype: This may come from a read error, since a much larger clone is one base off. The chain carries TRBV7-2 and TRBJ2-1, with TRBD2 matching 7 bases. V was pared by 1 base and J by 5 bases, with 5 bases of the junction left unmatched. The CDR3 runs to 15 residues. Looked up from germline, CDR1 is SGHTA and CDR2 is FQGNSA. The DNA of the CDR3 is TGTGCCAGCAGCTTAGACAGCGGGACCCACAATGAGCAGTTCTTC. This codes for CASSLDSGTHNEQFF.

In the case of this clonotype: The germline gene is not matched at one end of the junction; a read error may be the cause. The CDR3 region has the DNA TGCGCCAGCAACCAGACGTGGGGAGGTGAGCAGTTCTTC. Protein product: CASNQTWGGEQFF. V is TRBV7-3 and J is TRBJ2-1; weak D call: TRBD2 (6 bases). CDR3 size: 13 residues. Germline V gene data show CDR1 as SGHTA and CDR2 as FQGTGA.

This clonotype came up many times. This chain connects TRBV20-1 to TRBJ2-3; 11 bases line up with TRBD2. From germline, CDR1 is DFQATT and CDR2 SNEGSKA (reference sequence). The CDR3 sequence is 15 residues long. The trim removed 5 bases at V and 3 bases at J, leaving 7 bases unmatched. CDR3 protein: CSAVAGGPWTDTQYF. In DNA form, the CDR3 reads TGCAGTGCTGTAGCGGGGGGGCCATGGACAGATACGCAGTATTTT.

This clonotype was observed many times. The CDR3 protein is CASSPGTGGSPLHF. CDR3 sequence (DNA): TGTGCCAGCAGCCCCGGGACAGGGGGTTCACCCCTCCACTTT. The V gene is TRBV5-4, the J gene TRBJ1-6, with 11 bases that match TRBD1. This CDR3 comprises 14 residues. V gave up 4 bases and J gave up 9 bases; unmatched junction bases: 3. Germline CDR1 reads SGHNT; CDR2 reads YYREEE (reference sequence).

This clonotype turned up a few times. This chain connects TRBV20-1 to TRBJ2-5; 15 nucleotides line up with TRBD2. The germline V gene has CDR1 DFQATT and CDR2 SNEGSKA (reference sequence). J gave up 4 bases and V 5 bases, and 11 bases lay outside the gene matches. This CDR3 contains 17 residues. The CDR3 protein is CSAYTGLAGGPPETQYF. In DNA form, the CDR3 reads TGCAGTGCTTACACTGGACTAGCGGGAGGGCCCCCAGAGACCCAGTACTTC.

The chain is built from TRBV28 and TRBJ1-6; 8 nucleotides match TRBD1. With 5 bases clipped from V and 5 bases from J, the junction kept 5 bases outside the gene matches. Germline V CDR1 and CDR2: MDHEN, SYDVKM. This CDR3 has 15 residues. The CDR3 region is CASSLQGADNSPLHF. CDR3 DNA: TGTGCCAGCAGTCTTCAGGGGGCGGATAATTCACCCCTCCACTTT. The complete variable domain, with remaining parts taken from reference TRBV28 and TRBJ1-6, reads DVKVTQSSRYLVKRTGEKVFLECVQDMDHENMFWYRQDPGLGLRLIYFSYDVKMKEKGDIPEGYSVSREKKERFSLILESASTNQTSMYLCASSLQGADNSPLHFGNGTRLTVT.

This clonotype was observed a few times. This rearrangement joins TRBV2 to TRBJ2-2; 7 nucleotides match TRBD1. J lost 4 bases, V lost 4 bases, and 9 bases had no gene match. CDR3 size: 16 residues. The V gene's germline CDR1 is SNHLY and CDR2 FYNNEI. In DNA form, the CDR3 reads TGTGCCAGCAGTGGGACGACAGGGAAAGGCACCGGGGAGCTGTTTTTT. This encodes CASSGTTGKGTGELFF.

Many counts were recorded for this clonotype. The chain recombines TRBV10-3 with TRBJ2-7; 9 nucleotides align to TRBD1. This CDR3 is built from 15 residues. Per germline, CDR1 ENHRY and CDR2 SYGVKD. V trimming: 4 bases; J trimming: 3 bases; junction bases outside the gene matches: 7. The CDR3 is CAISAPGQGRYEQYF. CDR3 nucleotide sequence: TGTGCCATCAGTGCTCCGGGACAGGGACGCTACGAGCAGTACTTC.

The sample holds many counts of this clonotype. The genes are TRBV30 and TRBJ1-2; no definite D call. The CDR3 runs 13 residues. Germline CDR1 is GTSNPN and CDR2 is SVGIG (reference sequence). V lost 7 bases and J 5 bases, leaving 17 bases between the germline ends. CDR3 in amino acids: CALVHPEGYGYTF. Written as DNA, the CDR3 is TGTGCCTTGGTACACCCGGAGGGATATGGCTACACCTTC.

This clonotype was recorded at least ten times. The V call is TRBV14, the J call TRBJ1-6, with D possibly TRBD1 on 5 matching bases. The CDR3 covers 16 residues. Germline V gene lookup returns CDR1 SGHDN and CDR2 FVKESK. Trimming pared 1 base from V and 7 bases from J, leaving 14 bases between. CDR3: CASSQGAGVYNSPLHF. The CDR3 DNA reads as TGTGCCAGCAGCCAAGGTGCGGGGGTATACAATTCACCCCTCCACTTT.

A note on this clonotype: Just one base apart from a much larger clone, this may be a read error. The rearrangement joins TRBV3-1 to TRBJ2-7; TRBD1 matches 9 bases. V lost 4 bases to trimming and J lost 0 bases; unmatched junction nucleotides: 1. CDR3 size: 14 residues. From germline, CDR1 is LGHDT and CDR2 YNNKEL (reference sequence). The CDR3 region has the DNA TGTGCCAGCAGCCGGACAGGGGTCTCCTACGAGCAGTACTTC. Translated, it gives CASSRTGVSYEQYF.

This clonotype was seen ten or more times. The chain employs TRBV20-1 and TRBJ1-5; TRBD1 might be the D (5 bases). Deletions cut 2 bases from V and 4 bases from J, with 15 bases between. The germline gives CDR1 DFQATT, CDR2 SNEGSKA (reference sequence). This CDR3 region has 15 residues. The CDR3, as DNA: TGCAGTGCTAGATTCGACAGCGTGGGGAATCAGCCCCAGCATTTT. This gives the protein CSARFDSVGNQPQHF.

This clonotype appeared many times. This chain uses TRBV5-6 with TRBJ2-3; 9 bases align to TRBD2. V was pared by 4 bases and J by 2 bases, with 11 bases of the junction left unmatched. This CDR3 is built from 17 residues. Germline V lookup: CDR1 SGHDT, CDR2 YYEEEE. The CDR3 sequence: CASSLRLAETFTDTQYF. The CDR3 DNA reads as TGTGCCAGCAGCCTTCGACTAGCGGAGACCTTCACAGATACGCAGTATTTT.